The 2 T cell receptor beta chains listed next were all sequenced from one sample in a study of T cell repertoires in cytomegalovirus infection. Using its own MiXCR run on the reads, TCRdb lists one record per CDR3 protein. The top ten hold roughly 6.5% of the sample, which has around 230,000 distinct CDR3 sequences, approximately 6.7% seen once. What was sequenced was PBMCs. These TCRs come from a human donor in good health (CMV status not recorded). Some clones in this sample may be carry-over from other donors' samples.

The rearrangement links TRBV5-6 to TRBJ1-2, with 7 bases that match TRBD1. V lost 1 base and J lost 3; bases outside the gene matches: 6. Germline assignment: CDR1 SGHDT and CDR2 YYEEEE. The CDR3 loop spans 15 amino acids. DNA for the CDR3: TGTGCCAGCAGCTTGCTAAGGGGACAGTACTATGGCTACACCTTC. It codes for CASSLLRGQYYGYTF.

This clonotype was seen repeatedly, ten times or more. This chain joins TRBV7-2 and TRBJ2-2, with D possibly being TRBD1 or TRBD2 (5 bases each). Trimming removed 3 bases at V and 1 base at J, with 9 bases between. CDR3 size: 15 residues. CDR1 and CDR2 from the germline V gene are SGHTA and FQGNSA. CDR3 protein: CASSLGRQNTGELFF. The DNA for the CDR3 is TGTGCCAGCAGCTTGGGACGGCAGAACACCGGGGAGCTGTTTTTT.